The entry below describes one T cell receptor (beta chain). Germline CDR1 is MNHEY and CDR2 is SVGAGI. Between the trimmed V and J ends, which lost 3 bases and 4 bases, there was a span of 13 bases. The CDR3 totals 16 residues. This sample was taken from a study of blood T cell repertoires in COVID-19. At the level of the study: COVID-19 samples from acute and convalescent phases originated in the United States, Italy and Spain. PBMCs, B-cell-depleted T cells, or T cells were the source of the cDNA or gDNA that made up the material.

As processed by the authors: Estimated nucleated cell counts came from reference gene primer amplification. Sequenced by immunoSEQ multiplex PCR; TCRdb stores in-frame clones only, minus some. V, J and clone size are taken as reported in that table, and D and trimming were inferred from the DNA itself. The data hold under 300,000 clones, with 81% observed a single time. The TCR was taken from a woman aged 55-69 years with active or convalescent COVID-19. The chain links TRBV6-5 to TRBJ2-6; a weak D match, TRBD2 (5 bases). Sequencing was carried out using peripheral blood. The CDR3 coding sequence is TGTGCCAGCAGTTATCTTTGGGGAGTAGGGGCCAACGTCCTGACTTTC. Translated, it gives CASSYLWGVGANVLTF.